This note documents a single TCR beta chain sequence. A few counts support this clonotype. This receptor's antigen is unknown. No base-level quality is on record; no much larger clone is a single base apart. The TCR beta CDR3 regions were amplified from the RNA transcripts. A first-round RT-PCR of the TCR CDR3 used the HTBI primer set with the Qiagen OneStep RT-PCR kit. Libraries were constructed in a second round of multiplex PCR, after which size selection and purification were performed. Sequencing of the libraries was done on an Illumina HiSeq2000 using paired-end 100 bp reads. In the original analysis: SOAPnuke was used to process the raw data, throwing out any read that contained adapters or uncalled bases, had a mean Phred below 15, or lacked an exact constant-primer or identifier match. High-quality paired reads were merged with COPE v1.2.5, and unique nucleotide sequences were defined as clonotypes. Clonotypes were aligned to IMGT TRBV, TRBD and TRBJ reference segments using MiTCR v1.1. The analysis was restricted to V-J combinations with a frequency above 0.0001, which together covered 99.2% of the repertoires. The TCS score was defined as the ratio of F50 (clonal expansion) to E x V (chaos), calculated using BLOSUM62-based TCRdist between CDR3 peptides within each V-J. Welch's t-statistics and random forest reduced roughly 530 V-J features to 10 to 15, which were used in a naive Bayes classifier (R e1071). TCRdb trimmed the raw reads at Q25, called clones with MiXCR and kept productive beta chains. Each CDR3 protein appears once, grouped with its most common genes and DNA. The V and J calls, along with clone size, are taken from TCRdb and not from the paper's own processing. This sample comprises some 580,000 distinct CDR3 sequences, approximately 16% of them detected only once. 2.5% to 4% of the sample goes to the ten largest clones.

This entry is derived from a study of T cells in Graves' hyperthyroidism and ophthalmopathy (dated by TCRdb to the late 2010s). With regard to the full study: Peripheral blood was collected at initial diagnosis, before any treatment. For training and testing, the approximately 97 patients in the discovery cohort were randomly divided in a 7:3 ratio. To identify distinguishing TCR V-J signatures, a discovery cohort of about 100 patients was used, comprising 43 with Graves' ophthalmopathy and around 57 with stable Graves' hyperthyroidism. According to the paper, TCR Vbeta CDR3 sequencing was carried out on some 130 peripheral blood samples, which came from approximately 41 ophthalmopathy, approximately 72 hyperthyroidism and about 17 progressor patients. The study also compared thyroid tissue and blood T-cell repertoires from roughly 6 Graves' hyperthyroidism patients. Whether ophthalmopathy could be predicted prospectively was tested in an independent validation cohort made up of 18 hyperthyroidism patients plus 17 patients who later progressed to ophthalmopathy. After sampling, hyperthyroidism patients received methimazole starting at 30 mg daily, and ophthalmopathy patients received high-dose intravenous methylprednisolone. General study outcomes and caveats: No statistical method was used to set the sample size in advance, and investigators knew the group allocation. A 13 V-J signature model separated ophthalmopathy from stable hyperthyroidism, with approximately 86% sensitivity and 81% to 83% specificity in cross-validation and 80%/75% in testing. In validation, progression to ophthalmopathy was predicted by the model with around 71% sensitivity and 72.22% specificity, a median of about 6.4 months before onset. Most expanded thyroid clonotypes (frequency above 0.001) were also detected in blood, a finding suggesting that blood repertoires may reflect thyroid immune responses.

Moderately to severely active disease, a Clinical Activity Score of at least 3, a NOSPECS grade of at least 4, and a duration under 3 months were present in ophthalmopathy patients. The study excluded patients with uncontrolled infections, other autoimmune diseases, pregnancy or lactation. Clinical symptoms, serum thyroxine and TRAb, thyroid ultrasound, and orbital computed tomography formed the basis for the diagnoses. PBMCs were separated from under 12 ml of fresh peripheral blood using Ficoll-Paque density gradient centrifugation. Total RNA was extracted using Trizol reagent, and RNA quality was assessed on an Agilent 2100 Bioanalyzer. CDR1 and CDR2 (SGHRS, YFSETQ) derive from the germline V gene. Trimming at the junction amounts to 0 bases on V and 0 bases on J, and the germline ends lie 5 bases apart. The CDR3, from cysteine to phenylalanine, totals 14 residues. Left in the record is the CDR3 DNA by itself, 42 bases read in frame from the first base.

The receptor was derived from a woman between 40 and 55 years old with Graves' ophthalmopathy. The rearranged chain carries TRBV5-1 and TRBJ2-3; the D gene cannot be resolved reliably. The sequenced sample was blood. The DNA is as follows: TGCGCCAGCAGCTTGGAGACTAGCACAGATACGCAGTATTTT. Translated, it reads CASSLETSTDTQYF. The CDR3, completed at both ends by the reference TRBV5-1 and TRBJ2-3 genes, gives the full variable domain KAGVTQTPRYLIKTRGQQVTLSCSPISGHRSVSWYQQTPGQGLQFLFEYFSETQRNKGNFPGRFSGRQFSNSRSEMNVSTLELGDSALYLCASSLETSTDTQYFGPGTRLTVL.